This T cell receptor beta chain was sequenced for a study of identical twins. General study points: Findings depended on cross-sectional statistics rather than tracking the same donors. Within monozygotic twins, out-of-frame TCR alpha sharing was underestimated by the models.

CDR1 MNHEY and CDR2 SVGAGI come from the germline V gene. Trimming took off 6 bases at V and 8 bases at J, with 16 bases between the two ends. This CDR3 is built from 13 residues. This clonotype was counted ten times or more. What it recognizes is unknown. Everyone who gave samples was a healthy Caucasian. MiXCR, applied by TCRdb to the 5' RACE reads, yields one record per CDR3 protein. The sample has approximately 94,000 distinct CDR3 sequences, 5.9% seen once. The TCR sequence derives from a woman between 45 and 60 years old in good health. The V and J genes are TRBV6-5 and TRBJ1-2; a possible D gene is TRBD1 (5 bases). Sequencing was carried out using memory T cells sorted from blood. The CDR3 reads CASSRGTQGGYTF. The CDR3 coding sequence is TGTGCCAGCAGCCGCGGGACCCAGGGAGGCTACACCTTC.